This TCR beta chain was found in a study of lymphopenia after photon versus proton radiotherapy. Points from the study as a whole: A bigger post-nadir fall in TCR diversity correlated inversely with survival time in deceased patients. Survival link was tested only in deceased patients; proton benefit remains a possibility.

Of note for this clone: What it binds is not known.

The method was immunoSEQ multiplex PCR; TCRdb's version includes in-frame clones alone and lacks a portion of them. The table has 150,000 to 200,000 clones, approximately 91% seen once; the top ten hold approximately 4.7%. The sequencing here drew on peripheral blood, taken from a patient treated with photon-based radiotherapy. This sequence was found in a man in his fifties or sixties with gastric cancer.

CDR3 protein: CASSYTRLATNEKLFF. CDR3 nucleotides: TGTGCCAGCAGTTACACGAGACTAGCAACTAATGAAAAACTGTTTTTT. The V call is TRBV6-5, the J call TRBJ1-4; no definite D call. Germline CDR1 and CDR2: MNHEY and SVGAGI. The CDR3 loop spans 16 amino acids. The V gene lost 2 bases and the J gene lost 0 bases, with 10 bases spanning the gap.